This TCR beta chain was recovered during a study of metastatic and nonmetastatic thyroid tumors. Study-level information: Malignant and benign thyroid patients had repertoires compared in peripheral blood and tumor or nodule tissue. Study-level results: Significantly higher TCR beta diversity was reportedly seen in malignant thyroid tumors than benign nodules, in blood and tumor.

There were no patients who had received any treatment before thyroid surgery. TCRdb re-analyzed the PCR reads using MiXCR. The data contain about 17,000 clones, over 15% of them singletons. Trimming removed 1 base at V and 7 bases at J, with 11 bases between. CDR3 size: 14 residues. In germline, CDR1 is MNHEY, CDR2 SMNVEV (reference sequence). This clone was found many times. The antigen is undetermined. The chain uses TRBV27 and TRBJ1-5, with D perhaps matching TRBD1 (6 bases). Sequenced input: blood. The source of this sequence is a male donor with papillary thyroid cancer or a benign thyroid nodule (not recorded which). Some clones in this sample may be carry-over from other donors' samples. The CDR3 region has the DNA TGTGCCAGCAGTTTATTTGGGGGGCGGCAGCCCCAGCATTTT. Translated: CASSLFGGRQPQHF.